This is a list of T cell receptor beta chains from one sample in a study of blood T cells in healthy people across ages. TCRdb redid the calling of the 5' RACE reads with MiXCR, one entry per CDR3 protein. The sample holds around 1,900,000 distinct CDR3 sequences, around 40% seen once. Sample: blood. These receptor sequences come from a human donor in good health. Each CDR3 is given with its conserved first and last residue. The D gene is left open where the match is weak. Where a row states a size, it is once, few, many or the class of an expanded clone; other rows omit it.

>TRBJ2-7|NA|TRBV10-2|NA
CASSDLTGKSYEQYF
TGCGCCAGCAGCGATTTAACAGGAAAATCCTACGAGCAGTACTTC
>TRBJ1-1|NA|TRBV12-5|NA
CASGFEITRMNTEAFF
TGTGCTAGTGGTTTCGAGATAACTAGAATGAACACTGAAGCTTTCTTT
>TRBJ2-1|TRBD1|TRBV7-2|few
CASSHRQGSYNEQFF
TGTGCCAGCAGCCATAGACAGGGTTCCTACAATGAGCAGTTCTTC
>TRBJ2-7|NA|TRBV6-2/TRBV6-3|NA
CASSSPGRVYEQYF
TGTGCCAGCAGTTCTCCGGGACGGGTCTACGAGCAGTACTTC
>TRBJ2-1|NA|TRBV29-1|many
CSVEDAGRGTYNEQFF
TGCAGCGTTGAAGATGCAGGGAGAGGCACCTACAATGAGCAGTTCTTC
>TRBJ1-2|NA|TRBV7-2|few
CASSANRVNYGYTF
TGTGCCAGCAGCGCCAACAGGGTTAACTATGGCTACACCTTC
>TRBJ2-3|TRBD2|TRBV6-2/TRBV6-3|NA
CASSYEGLAGRDTQYF
TGTGCCAGCAGTTACGAGGGACTAGCGGGGCGAGATACGCAGTATTTT
>TRBJ2-7|NA|TRBV30|NA
CAWNSPGSYEQYF
TGTGCCTGGAATTCCCCTGGCTCCTACGAGCAGTACTTC
>TRBJ2-5|TRBD2|TRBV20-1|NA
CSAREAAGARETQYF
TGCAGTGCTAGAGAAGCAGCGGGGGCTCGGGAGACCCAGTACTTC
>TRBJ1-6|TRBD1|TRBV15|few
CATSPRDRGDYSPLHF
TGTGCCACCAGCCCTAGGGACAGGGGCGACTATTCACCCCTCCACTTT
>TRBJ1-2|TRBD1|TRBV12-3/TRBV12-4|NA
CANSLGTGYGYTF
TGTGCCAACAGTTTGGGGACAGGCTATGGCTACACCTTC
>TRBJ2-3|NA|TRBV29-1|many
CSVIDGLTDTQYF
TGCAGCGTGATCGACGGTCTCACAGATACGCAGTATTTT
>TRBJ2-7|TRBD2|TRBV20-1|few
CSAHRTILAGGPRSYEQYF
TGCAGTGCCCATCGAACCATCCTAGCGGGGGGGCCGAGGTCCTACGAGCAGTACTTC
>TRBJ1-1|NA|TRBV4-3|NA
CASSQESRDTEAFF
TGCGCCAGCAGCCAAGAATCGAGAGACACTGAAGCTTTCTTT
>TRBJ1-2|TRBD1|TRBV6-5|few
CASRRDRGVSGYTF
TGTGCCAGCAGACGGGACAGGGGTGTCTCTGGCTACACCTTC
>TRBJ2-1|TRBD2|TRBV7-9|NA
CASSSRTSGNGDEQFF
TGTGCCAGCAGCTCCCGGACTAGCGGGAATGGAGATGAGCAGTTCTTC
>TRBJ2-7|NA|TRBV7-8|NA
CASSLEGTGGGYEQYF
TGTGCCAGCAGCTTAGAGGGAACGGGGGGCGGTTACGAGCAGTACTTC
>TRBJ1-2|NA|TRBV3-1|few
CASSQVSGGRGYTF
TGTGCCAGCAGCCAGGTCTCGGGCGGGCGTGGCTACACCTTC
>TRBJ2-3|NA|TRBV5-1|NA
CASSLEGAEGTDTQYF
TGCGCCAGCAGCTTGGAAGGCGCCGAGGGCACAGATACGCAGTATTTT
>TRBJ2-2|NA|TRBV7-2|NA
CASSFIESSGELFF
TGTGCCAGCAGCTTCATCGAGTCGTCCGGGGAGCTGTTTTTT
>TRBJ2-4|NA|TRBV15|NA
CATLGNGIQYF
TGTGCCACCCTAGGAAATGGGATTCAGTACTTC
>TRBJ2-5|NA|TRBV2|NA
CATQRETQYF
TGTGCCACCCAACGGGAGACCCAGTACTTC
>TRBJ2-1|NA|TRBV7-2|few
CASSLGGPANNEQFF
TGTGCCAGCAGCTTAGGCGGGCCGGCCAACAATGAGCAGTTCTTC